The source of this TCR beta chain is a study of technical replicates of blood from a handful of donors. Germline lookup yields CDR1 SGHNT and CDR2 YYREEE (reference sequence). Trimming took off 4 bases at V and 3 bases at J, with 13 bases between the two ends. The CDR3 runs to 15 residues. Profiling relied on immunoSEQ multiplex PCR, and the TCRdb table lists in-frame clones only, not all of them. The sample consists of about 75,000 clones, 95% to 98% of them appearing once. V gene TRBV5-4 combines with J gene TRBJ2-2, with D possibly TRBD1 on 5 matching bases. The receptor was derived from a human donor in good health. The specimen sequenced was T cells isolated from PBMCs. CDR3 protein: CASSPHLRDTGELFF. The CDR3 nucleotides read TGTGCCAGCAGCCCACATCTCAGGGACACCGGGGAGCTGTTTTTT.